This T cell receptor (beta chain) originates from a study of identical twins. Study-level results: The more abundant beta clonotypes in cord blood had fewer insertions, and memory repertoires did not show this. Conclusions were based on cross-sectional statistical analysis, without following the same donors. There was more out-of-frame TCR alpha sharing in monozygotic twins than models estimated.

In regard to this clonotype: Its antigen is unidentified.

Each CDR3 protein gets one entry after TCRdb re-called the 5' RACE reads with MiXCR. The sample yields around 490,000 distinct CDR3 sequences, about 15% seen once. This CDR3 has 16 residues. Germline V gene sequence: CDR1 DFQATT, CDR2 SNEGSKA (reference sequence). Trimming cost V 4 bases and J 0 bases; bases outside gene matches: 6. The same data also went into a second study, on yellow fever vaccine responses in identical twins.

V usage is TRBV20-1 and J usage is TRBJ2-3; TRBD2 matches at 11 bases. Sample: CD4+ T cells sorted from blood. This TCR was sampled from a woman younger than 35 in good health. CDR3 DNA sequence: TGCAGTGCTACCCCGTGGACTAGCGGGAGCACAGATACGCAGTATTTT. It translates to CSATPWTSGSTDTQYF.